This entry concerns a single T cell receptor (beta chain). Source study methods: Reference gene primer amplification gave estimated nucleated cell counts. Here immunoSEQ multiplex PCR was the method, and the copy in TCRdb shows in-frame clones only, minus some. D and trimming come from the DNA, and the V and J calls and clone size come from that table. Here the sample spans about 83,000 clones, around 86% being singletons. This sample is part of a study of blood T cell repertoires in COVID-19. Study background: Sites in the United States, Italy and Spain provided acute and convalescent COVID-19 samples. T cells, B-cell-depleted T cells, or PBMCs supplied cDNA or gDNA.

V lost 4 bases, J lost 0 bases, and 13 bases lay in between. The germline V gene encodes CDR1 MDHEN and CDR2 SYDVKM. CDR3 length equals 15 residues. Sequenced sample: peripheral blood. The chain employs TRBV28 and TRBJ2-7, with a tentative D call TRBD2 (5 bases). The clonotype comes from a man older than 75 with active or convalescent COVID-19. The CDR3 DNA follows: TGTGCCAGCAGTTCGCCTGCGGGCCTCTCCTACGAGCAGTACGTC. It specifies CASSSPAGLSYEQYV.